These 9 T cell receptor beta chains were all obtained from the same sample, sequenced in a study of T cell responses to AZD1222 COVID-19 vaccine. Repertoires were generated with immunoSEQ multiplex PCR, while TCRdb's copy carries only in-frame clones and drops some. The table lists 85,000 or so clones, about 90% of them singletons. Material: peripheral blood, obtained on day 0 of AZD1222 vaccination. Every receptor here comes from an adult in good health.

CDR3 amino acids: CASSLQGGTEAFF. The CDR3 DNA follows: TGTGCCAGCAGCTTACAAGGTGGGACTGAAGCTTTCTTT. This chain connects TRBV9 to TRBJ1-1; D is unresolved. V lost 4 bases to trimming and J lost 5 bases, with 12 bases between them. The CDR3 has 13 amino acids. Per the germline V gene, CDR1 is SGDLS and CDR2 is YYNGEE.

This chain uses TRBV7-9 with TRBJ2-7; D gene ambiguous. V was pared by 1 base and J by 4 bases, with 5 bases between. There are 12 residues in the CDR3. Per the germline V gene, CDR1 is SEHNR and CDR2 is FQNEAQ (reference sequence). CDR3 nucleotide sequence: TGTGCCAGCAGCTTAGTCCTGTACGAGCAGTACTTC. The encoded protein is CASSLVLYEQYF.

The CDR3 here is CASTGQGANHQPQHF. In nucleotides, the CDR3 is TGTGCCAGCACTGGACAGGGGGCAAATCATCAGCCCCAGCATTTT. The V gene is TRBV6-5, the J gene TRBJ1-5; 11 nucleotides match TRBD1. Unmatched junction bases numbered 7, after V lost 7 bases and J lost 5 bases. Germline CDR1 reads MNHEY; CDR2 reads SVGAGI. The CDR3 is 15 residues long.

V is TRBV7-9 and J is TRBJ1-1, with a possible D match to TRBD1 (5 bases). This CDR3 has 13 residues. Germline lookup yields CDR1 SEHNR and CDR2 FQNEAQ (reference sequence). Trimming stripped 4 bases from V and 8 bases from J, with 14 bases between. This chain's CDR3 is CASSSTAGLEAFF. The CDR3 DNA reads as TGTGCCAGCAGCTCCACTGCAGGGTTGGAAGCTTTCTTT.

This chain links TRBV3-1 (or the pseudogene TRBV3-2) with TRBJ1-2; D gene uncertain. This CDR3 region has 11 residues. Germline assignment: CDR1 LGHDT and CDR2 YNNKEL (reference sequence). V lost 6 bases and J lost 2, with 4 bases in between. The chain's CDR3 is CASRQNYGYTF. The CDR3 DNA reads TGTGCCAGCAGGCAAAACTATGGCTACACCTTC.

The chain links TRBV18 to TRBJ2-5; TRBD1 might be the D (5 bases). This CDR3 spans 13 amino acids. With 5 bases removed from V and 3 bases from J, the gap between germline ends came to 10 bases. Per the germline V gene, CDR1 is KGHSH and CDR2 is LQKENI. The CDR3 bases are TGTGCCAGCTCAGGGGCAGTCAAAGAGACCCAGTACTTC. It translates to CASSGAVKETQYF.

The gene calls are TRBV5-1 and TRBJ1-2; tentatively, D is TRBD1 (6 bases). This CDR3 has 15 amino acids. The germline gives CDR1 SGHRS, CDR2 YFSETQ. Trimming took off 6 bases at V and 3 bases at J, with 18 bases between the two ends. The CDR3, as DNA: TGCGCCAGCAAGAGACAGGTTGACGGCGACTATGGCTACACCTTC. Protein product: CASKRQVDGDYGYTF. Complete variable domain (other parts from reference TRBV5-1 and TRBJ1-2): KAGVTQTPRYLIKTRGQQVTLSCSPISGHRSVSWYQQTPGQGLQFLFEYFSETQRNKGNFPGRFSGRQFSNSRSEMNVSTLELGDSALYLCASKRQVDGDYGYTFGSGTRLTVV.

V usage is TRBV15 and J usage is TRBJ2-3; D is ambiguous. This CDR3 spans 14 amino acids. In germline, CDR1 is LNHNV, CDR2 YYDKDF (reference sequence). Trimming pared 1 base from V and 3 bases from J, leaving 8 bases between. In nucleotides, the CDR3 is TGTGCCACCAGCAGAGGGCCAGCAACAGATACGCAGTATTTT. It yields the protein CATSRGPATDTQYF.

DNA of the CDR3: TGTGCCAGCAGCCTATCCGAGGACTCTGGAAACACCATATATTTT. This codes for CASSLSEDSGNTIYF. The V call is TRBV4-2, the J call TRBJ1-3, with D unclear. V was shortened by 4 bases and J by 0 bases, with 10 bases between the two germline ends. This CDR3 is built from 15 residues. The germline CDR1 and CDR2 sequences are LGHNA and YNFKEQ.